The 5 T cell receptor beta chains given below trace back to one sample, sequenced in a study of graft-versus-host responses after intestinal transplantation. Measured with immunoSEQ multiplex PCR; TCRdb has only the in-frame clones, and not every one. The profile shows under 7,500 clones, about four fifths of them singletons. Intraepithelial and lamina propria lymphocytes were released after the graft tissue was processed. Sequences were derived from ileum tissue, sampled 300 to 310 days after intestinal transplant. The receptor source for this set is a human patient who received an intestinal transplant, so some T cells may come from the graft donor.

The J gene is TRBJ2-2, the V gene TRBV28, with 11 bases fitting TRBD1. Germline values: CDR1 MDHEN, CDR2 SYDVKM. This CDR3 region has 15 residues. Germline trimming cut 4 bases from V and 6 bases from J; bases unmatched to any gene: 4. The DNA for the CDR3 is TGTGCCAGCAGTTCAACGGGACAGGGGGCCGGGGAGCTGTTTTTT. Encoded protein: CASSSTGQGAGELFF. The full variable domain, completed using reference TRBV28 and TRBJ2-2, is DVKVTQSSRYLVKRTGEKVFLECVQDMDHENMFWYRQDPGLGLRLIYFSYDVKMKEKGDIPEGYSVSREKKERFSLILESASTNQTSMYLCASSSTGQGAGELFFGEGSRLTVL.

This chain joins TRBV25-1 and TRBJ2-7, with D hard to call. From germline, CDR1 is MGHDK and CDR2 SYGVNS. V gave up 6 bases and J gave up 0 bases, with 0 bases separating them. CDR3 length: 10 amino acids. The CDR3 DNA follows: TGTGCCAGCAGCTCCTACGAGCAGTACTTC. Residues: CASSSYEQYF.

This chain uses TRBV6-4 with TRBJ2-1, with 13 bases matching TRBD2. CDR3 length equals 15 residues. With 2 bases clipped from V and 6 bases from J, the junction kept 1 base outside the gene matches. Germline-derived CDR1 and CDR2 are MRHNA and SNTAGT. The CDR3 loop reads CASSDGTSGANEQFF. The CDR3 DNA follows: TGTGCCAGCAGTGACGGGACTAGCGGGGCCAATGAGCAGTTCTTC.

V and J are TRBV5-1 and TRBJ2-3; perhaps D is TRBD1 or TRBD2 (7 bases each). The CDR3 is 15 amino acids. V was clipped by 3 bases and J by 2 bases, with 13 bases between them. Germline-derived CDR1 and CDR2 are SGHRS and YFSETQ. The DNA for the CDR3 is TGCGCCAGCAGCTCGGCAGGGGGGGCCACAGATACGCAGTATTTT. It yields the protein CASSSAGGATDTQYF.

The chain uses TRBV7-2 and TRBJ2-1; D is unclear. The CDR3 runs 12 residues. The V end lost 3 bases, the J end lost 9 bases, and 9 bases lay between the germline ends. Germline loops: CDR1 SGHTA, CDR2 FQGNSA. CDR3 bases: TGTGCCAGCAGCTTGGAGCACGGTGAGCAGTTCTTC. Protein: CASSLEHGEQFF.